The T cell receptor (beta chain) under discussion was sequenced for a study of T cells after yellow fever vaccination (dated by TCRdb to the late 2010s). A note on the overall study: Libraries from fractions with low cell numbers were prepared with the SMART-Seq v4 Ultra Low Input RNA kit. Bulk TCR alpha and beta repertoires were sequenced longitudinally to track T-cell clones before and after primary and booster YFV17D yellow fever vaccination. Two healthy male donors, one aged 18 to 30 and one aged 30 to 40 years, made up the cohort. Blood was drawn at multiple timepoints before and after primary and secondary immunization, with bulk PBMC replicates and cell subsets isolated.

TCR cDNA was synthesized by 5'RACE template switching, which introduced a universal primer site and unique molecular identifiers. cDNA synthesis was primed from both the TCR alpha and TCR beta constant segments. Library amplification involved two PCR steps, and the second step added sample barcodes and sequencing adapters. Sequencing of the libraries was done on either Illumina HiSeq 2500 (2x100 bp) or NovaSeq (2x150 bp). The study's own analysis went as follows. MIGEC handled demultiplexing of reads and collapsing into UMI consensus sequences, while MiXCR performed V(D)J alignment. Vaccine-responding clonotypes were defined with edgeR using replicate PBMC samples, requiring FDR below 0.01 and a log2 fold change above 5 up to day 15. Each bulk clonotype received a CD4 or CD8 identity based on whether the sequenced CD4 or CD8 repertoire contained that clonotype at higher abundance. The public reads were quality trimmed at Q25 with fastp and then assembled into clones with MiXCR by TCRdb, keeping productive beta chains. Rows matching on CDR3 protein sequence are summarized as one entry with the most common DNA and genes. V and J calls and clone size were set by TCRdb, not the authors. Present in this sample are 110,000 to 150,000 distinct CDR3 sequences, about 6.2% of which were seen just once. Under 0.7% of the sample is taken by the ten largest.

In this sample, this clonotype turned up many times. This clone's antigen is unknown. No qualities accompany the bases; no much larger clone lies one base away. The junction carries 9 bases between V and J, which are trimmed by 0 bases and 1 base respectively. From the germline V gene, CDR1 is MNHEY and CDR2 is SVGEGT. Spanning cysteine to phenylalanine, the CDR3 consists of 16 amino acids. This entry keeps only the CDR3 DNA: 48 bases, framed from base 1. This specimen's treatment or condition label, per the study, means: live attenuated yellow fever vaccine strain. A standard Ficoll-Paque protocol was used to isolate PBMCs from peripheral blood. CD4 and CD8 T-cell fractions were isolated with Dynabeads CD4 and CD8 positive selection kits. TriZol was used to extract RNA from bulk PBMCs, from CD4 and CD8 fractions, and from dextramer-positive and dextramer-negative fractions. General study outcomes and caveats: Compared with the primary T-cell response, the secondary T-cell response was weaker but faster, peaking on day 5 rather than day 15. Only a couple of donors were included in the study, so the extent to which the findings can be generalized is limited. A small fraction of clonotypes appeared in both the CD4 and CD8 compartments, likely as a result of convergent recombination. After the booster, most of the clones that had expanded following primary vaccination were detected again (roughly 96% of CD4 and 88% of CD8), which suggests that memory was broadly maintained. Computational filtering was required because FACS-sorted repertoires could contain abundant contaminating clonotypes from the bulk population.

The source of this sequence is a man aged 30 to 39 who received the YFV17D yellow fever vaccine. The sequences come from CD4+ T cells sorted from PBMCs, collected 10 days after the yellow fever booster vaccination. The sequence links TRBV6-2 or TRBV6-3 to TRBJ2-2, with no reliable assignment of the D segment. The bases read TGTGCCAGCAGTTACTCGCCGGGCCGGAACACCGGGGAGCTGTTTTTT. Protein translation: CASSYSPGRNTGELFF.